These 23 T cell receptor beta chains were all obtained from the same sample, sequenced in a study of radiation and T cells in renal cell carcinoma. Time point meaning: blood 2 weeks post-SBRT. Indicated treatment: 15 Gy SBRT to primary tumor, nephrectomy 4 weeks later. The protocol was immunoSEQ multiplex PCR, while the TCRdb copy is restricted to in-frame clones and leaves out a portion. The sample yields 100,000 to 150,000 clones, around 81% seen once. Source: blood, taken from a patient whose treatment included radiotherapy and nephrectomy. The source is a man aged 50 to 60 with renal cell carcinoma.

The chain employs TRBV7-4 and TRBJ1-2, with a possible D match to TRBD1 (5 bases). This CDR3 contains 16 residues. Between the trimmed V and J ends, which lost 4 bases and 2 bases, there was a span of 17 bases. CDR1 and CDR2 from the germline V gene are SGHVT and SQSDAQ. CDR3 sequence: CASSSIRDRENYGYTF. The CDR3 DNA sequence: TGTGCCAGCAGCTCAATCCGGGACCGAGAAAACTATGGCTACACCTTC.

This chain links TRBV7-2 with TRBJ2-5, with D perhaps TRBD1 (5 bases). There are 15 residues in the CDR3. Trimming cost V 6 bases and J 5 bases, with 19 bases left between them. Per germline, CDR1 SGHTA and CDR2 FQGNSA. In DNA form, the CDR3 reads TGTGCCAGCAGTTCTATAGGGGATGTATTGGAGACCCAGTACTTC. Its translation: CASSSIGDVLETQYF.

This chain uses TRBV7-8 with TRBJ1-5; no clear D gene. The germline gives CDR1 SGHVS, CDR2 FQNEAQ. The ends were cut back, 5 bases at V and 4 bases at J, with 21 bases in the middle. This CDR3 spans 17 amino acids. The CDR3 is CASSVSPNLVTNQPQHF. As DNA, the CDR3 is TGTGCCAGCAGCGTCTCCCCCAACCTAGTAACGAATCAGCCCCAGCATTTT.

The chain links TRBV5-1 to TRBJ2-5; D gene ambiguous. The CDR3 runs 14 residues. Trimming shortened V by 2 bases and J by 1 base, and 9 bases separated the two germline ends. Germline V CDR1 and CDR2: SGHRS, YFSETQ. CDR3 in amino acids: CASSLGPIQETQYF. CDR3 bases: TGCGCCAGCAGCTTAGGACCGATCCAAGAGACCCAGTACTTC.

Regarding this clone: Different DNA sequences within this sample yield the same CDR3. The CDR3 loop is CASSPTTGNYGYTF. The CDR3 DNA reads as TGCGCCAGCAGCCCTACGACGGGGAACTATGGCTACACCTTC. The chain joins TRBV5-1 to TRBJ1-2; no clear D. The CDR3 runs 14 residues. Germline lookup yields CDR1 SGHRS and CDR2 YFSETQ. The germline V and J ends were trimmed by 4 bases and 2 bases, with 12 bases remaining between them.

The chain links TRBV6-5 to TRBJ1-1; D is perhaps TRBD1 (6 bases). Germline V lookup: CDR1 MNHEY, CDR2 SVGAGI. Trimming took off 6 bases at V and 6 bases at J, with 11 bases between the two ends. CDR3 size: 12 residues. Here the CDR3 reads CASSIPGAEAFF. Written as DNA, the CDR3 is TGTGCCAGCAGCATACCAGGGGCTGAAGCTTTCTTT.

The chain recombines TRBV5-1 with TRBJ1-5; D unclear. This CDR3 contains 14 residues. The V gene lost 4 bases and the J gene lost 4 bases, with 12 bases spanning the gap. The germline gives CDR1 SGHRS, CDR2 YFSETQ. The CDR3 reads CASSPDGENQPQHF. Written as DNA, the CDR3 is TGCGCCAGCAGCCCGGACGGTGAAAATCAGCCCCAGCATTTT.

V and J are TRBV19 and TRBJ1-5, with 7 bases aligning to TRBD1. J lost 5 bases, V lost 3 bases, and 4 bases had no gene match. Germline values: CDR1 LNHDA, CDR2 SQIVND (reference sequence). This CDR3 is built from 14 residues. CDR3 nucleotides: TGTGCCAGTAGTATGGGACAGACCTATCAGCCCCAGCATTTT. The encoded protein is CASSMGQTYQPQHF. Based on the CDR3 plus reference TRBV19 and TRBJ1-5, the full variable domain is DGGITQSPKYLFRKEGQNVTLSCEQNLNHDAMYWYRQDPGQGLRLIYYSQIVNDFQKGDIAEGYSVSREKKESFPLTVTSAQKNPTAFYLCASSMGQTYQPQHFGDGTRLSIL.

The chain has TRBV7-3 and TRBJ2-5; no clear D. Germline V gene sequence: CDR1 SGHTA, CDR2 FQGTGA. The length of the CDR3 is 15 residues. The ends were cut back, 5 bases at V and 2 bases at J, with 15 bases in the middle. The CDR3 sequence is CASSPAPASQETQYF. CDR3 bases: TGTGCCAGCAGCCCCGCCCCGGCTAGTCAAGAGACCCAGTACTTC.

About this clone: Germline is not matched at one junction end, which may reflect a read error. The J gene is TRBJ2-7, the V gene TRBV7-7; the D call may be TRBD1 or TRBD2 (6 bases each). Germline V lookup: CDR1 SSHAT, CDR2 FNYEAQ (reference sequence). The CDR3 is 14 residues long. In DNA, the CDR3 is TGTGCTAGCAGCCGAGGGGGGACGAGTCTGGAGCAGTACTTC. The encoded protein is CASSRGGTSLEQYF.

The chain has TRBV5-1 and TRBJ1-4; perhaps TRBD1 as D (5 bases). Germline lookup yields CDR1 SGHRS and CDR2 YFSETQ. This CDR3 is built from 15 residues. V dropped 4 bases and J dropped 0 bases, with 10 bases sitting between them. The CDR3 here is CASSPTAATNEKLFF. Here the CDR3 DNA reads TGCGCCAGCAGCCCGACAGCTGCAACTAATGAAAAACTGTTTTTT. The whole variable domain, filled in from reference TRBV5-1 and TRBJ1-4, reads KAGVTQTPRYLIKTRGQQVTLSCSPISGHRSVSWYQQTPGQGLQFLFEYFSETQRNKGNFPGRFSGRQFSNSRSEMNVSTLELGDSALYLCASSPTAATNEKLFFGSGTQLSVL.

This clone appeared a few times. V and J are TRBV7-3 and TRBJ1-1; D gene unclear. Germline V gene lookup returns CDR1 SGHTA and CDR2 FQGTGA. The CDR3 extends over 13 amino acids. With 5 bases removed from V and 1 base from J, the gap between germline ends came to 8 bases. For the CDR3, the DNA is TGTGCCAGCAGCCACGGGTCGAACACTGAAGCTTTCTTT. It encodes CASSHGSNTEAFF.

The chain joins TRBV5-4 to TRBJ1-1; D is undetermined. Germline CDR1 and CDR2: SGHNT and YYREEE (reference sequence). CDR3 size: 13 residues. The V and J ends lost 3 bases and 8 bases respectively, with 14 bases between them. The CDR3 DNA reads TGTGCCAGCAGCTCTCCCAACTCAAGAGAAGCTTTCTTT. Translating gives CASSSPNSREAFF.

The chain employs TRBV6-6 and TRBJ1-6; D unresolved. V lost 4 bases and J 4 bases, leaving 8 bases between the germline ends. The germline gives CDR1 MNHNY, CDR2 SVGAGI (reference sequence). The CDR3 is made up of 14 amino acids. CDR3 in DNA: TGTGCCAGCAGTTCCCGGGATTATAATTCACCCCTCCACTTT. It yields the protein CASSSRDYNSPLHF.

The V call is TRBV29-1, the J call TRBJ2-4, with D unresolved. The V end lost 4 bases, the J end lost 0 bases, and 7 bases lay between the germline ends. This CDR3 has 13 residues. From germline, CDR1 is SQVTM and CDR2 ANQGSEA. The CDR3 DNA reads TGCAGCGTTGGTGAGCTAGCCAAAAACATTCAGTACTTC. This codes for CSVGELAKNIQYF.

The gene calls are TRBV5-1 and TRBJ2-5; 8 bases agree with TRBD1. This CDR3 region has 14 residues. CDR1 is SGHRS and CDR2 is YFSETQ in the germline V gene. Trimming at V came to 5 bases and at J to 3 bases, leaving 6 bases not matched to a gene. The CDR3 DNA reads TGCGCCAGCAGAACCCACAGGGGGGAAGAGACCCAGTACTTC. Encoded protein: CASRTHRGEETQYF.

The rearrangement joins TRBV10-3 to TRBJ2-1; D is possibly TRBD2 (5 bases). The CDR3 has 15 residues. Trimming took 6 bases from V and 6 from J, leaving 18 bases between them. Germline-derived CDR1 and CDR2 are ENHRY and SYGVKD. CDR3 nucleotides: TGTGCCATCAGCGAACGAGAGGCGCGGGCCAATGAGCAGTTCTTC. Translation gives CAISEREARANEQFF.

The chain recombines TRBV30 with TRBJ2-5; 9 nucleotides line up with TRBD1. CDR3 length: 18 amino acids. CDR1 is GTSNPN, CDR2 SVGIG, per germline (reference sequence). The ends lost 0 bases at V and 5 bases at J; junction bases unmatched: 16. CDR3 sequence: CAWSVPPPGTGLIETQYF. CDR3 DNA sequence: TGTGCCTGGAGTGTACCCCCTCCCGGGACAGGGTTGATTGAGACCCAGTACTTC.

The chain is built from TRBV7-2 and TRBJ1-2; no firm D call. CDR3 size: 13 residues. Germline assignment: CDR1 SGHTA and CDR2 FQGNSA. Deletions cut 5 bases from V and 5 bases from J, with 12 bases between. The chain's CDR3 is CASSGPSPYGYTF. In DNA form, the CDR3 reads TGTGCCAGCAGCGGTCCCTCCCCATATGGCTACACCTTC.

The V call is TRBV7-2, the J call TRBJ2-5, with D tentatively TRBD1 (6 bases). Trimming removed 5 bases from V and 4 bases from J, with 17 bases in between. Per germline, CDR1 SGHTA and CDR2 FQGNSA. This CDR3 has 15 residues. CDR3 in DNA: TGTGCCAGCAGCCCCGAGGGACAACCCGGAGAGACCCAGTACTTC. Its protein product is CASSPEGQPGETQYF.

This chain uses TRBV4-2 with TRBJ2-5, with 13 positions matching TRBD2. Germline V gives CDR1 LGHNA, CDR2 YNFKEQ. Unmatched junction bases numbered 3, after V lost 4 bases and J lost 1 base. The CDR3 has 16 residues. The CDR3 here is CASSPRTSGGQETQYF. CDR3 DNA sequence: TGTGCCAGCAGCCCGCGGACTAGCGGGGGCCAAGAGACCCAGTACTTC.

This clone has just one count. The chain combines TRBV7-8 with TRBJ2-1; D perhaps matches TRBD2 (6 bases). The CDR3 is made up of 16 amino acids. Germline CDR1 is SGHVS and CDR2 is FQNEAQ. V dropped 5 bases and J dropped 5 bases, with 19 bases sitting between them. The DNA for the CDR3 is TGTGCCAGCAGCCGAGTCCAGGCGGAGGGCCACAATGAGCAGTTCTTC. It is translated as CASSRVQAEGHNEQFF.

The genes are TRBV2 and TRBJ2-3, with 8 bases matching TRBD2. The CDR3 loop spans 17 amino acids. The V and J ends lost 5 bases and 5 bases, in that order; junction bases with no gene match: 15. Germline CDR1 is SNHLY and CDR2 is FYNNEI. DNA of the CDR3: TGTGCCAGCAGTCCGAGAGGGTCTCCGGGGGGGCGAGATACGCAGTATTTT. Translated: CASSPRGSPGGRDTQYF.